This T cell receptor (beta chain) was observed in a study of blood T cell repertoires in COVID-19. Study summary: The United States, Italy and Spain provided the acute and convalescent COVID-19 samples. Nucleic acid was either cDNA or gDNA, and it came from T cells, B-cell-depleted T cells, or PBMCs.

The germline CDR1 and CDR2 sequences are MDHEN and SYDVKM. Trimming at V came to 2 bases and at J to 9 bases, leaving 22 bases not matched to a gene. CDR3 size: 19 residues. Per the study methods: For nucleated cells, counts were estimated from reference gene primer amplification. TCRdb keeps only in-frame clones here, not all; method: immunoSEQ multiplex PCR. Clone size and the V and J calls come from that table; the DNA yielded D and trimming. The sample has about 290,000 clones; roughly 91% are singletons. The chain carries TRBV28 and TRBJ2-5; the match to TRBD2 covers 9 bases. The clonotype originates from a woman in her 30s with COVID-19, enrolled during active disease. The sequencing sample was made of peripheral blood. The CDR3 here is CASSLRFSSGGPRGVAQYF. The CDR3 nucleotides are TGTGCCAGCAGTTTAAGGTTCTCCAGCGGGGGGCCGCGGGGAGTGGCCCAGTACTTC. Full variable domain (rest looked up from reference TRBV28 and TRBJ2-5): DVKVTQSSRYLVKRTGEKVFLECVQDMDHENMFWYRQDPGLGLRLIYFSYDVKMKEKGDIPEGYSVSREKKERFSLILESASTNQTSMYLCASSLRFSSGGPRGVAQYFGPGTRLLVL.